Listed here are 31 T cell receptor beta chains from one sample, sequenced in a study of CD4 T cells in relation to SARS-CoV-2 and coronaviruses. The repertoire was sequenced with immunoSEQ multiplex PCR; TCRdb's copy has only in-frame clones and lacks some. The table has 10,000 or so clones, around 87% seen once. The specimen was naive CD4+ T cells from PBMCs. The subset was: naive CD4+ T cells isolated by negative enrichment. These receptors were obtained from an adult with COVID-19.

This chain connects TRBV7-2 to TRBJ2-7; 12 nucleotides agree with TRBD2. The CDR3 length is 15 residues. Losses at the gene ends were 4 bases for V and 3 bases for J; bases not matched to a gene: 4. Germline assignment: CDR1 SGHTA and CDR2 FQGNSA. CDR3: CASSSSTSGGYEQYF. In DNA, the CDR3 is TGTGCCAGCAGCTCGTCGACTAGCGGGGGCTACGAGCAGTACTTC.

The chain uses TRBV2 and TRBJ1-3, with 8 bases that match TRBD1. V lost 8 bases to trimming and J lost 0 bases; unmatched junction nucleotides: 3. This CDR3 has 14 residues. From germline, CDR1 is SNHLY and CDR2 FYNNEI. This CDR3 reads CASGGTGSGNTIYF. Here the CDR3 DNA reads TGTGCCAGCGGGGGGACAGGCTCTGGAAACACCATATATTTT.

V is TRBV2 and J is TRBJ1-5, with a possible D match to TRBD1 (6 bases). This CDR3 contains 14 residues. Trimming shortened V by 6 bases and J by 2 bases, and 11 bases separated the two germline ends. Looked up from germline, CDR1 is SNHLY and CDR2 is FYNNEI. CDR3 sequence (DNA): TGTGCCAGCAGGAACAGGGAGGGCAATCAGCCCCAGCATTTT. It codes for CASRNREGNQPQHF.

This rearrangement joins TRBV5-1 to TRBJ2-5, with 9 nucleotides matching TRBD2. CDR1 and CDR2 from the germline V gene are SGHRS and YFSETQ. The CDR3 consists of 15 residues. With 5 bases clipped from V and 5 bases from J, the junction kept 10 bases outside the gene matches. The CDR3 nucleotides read TGCGCCAGCAGTCAAGGTAGCGGGGGAGATGAGACCCAGTACTTC. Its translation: CASSQGSGGDETQYF.

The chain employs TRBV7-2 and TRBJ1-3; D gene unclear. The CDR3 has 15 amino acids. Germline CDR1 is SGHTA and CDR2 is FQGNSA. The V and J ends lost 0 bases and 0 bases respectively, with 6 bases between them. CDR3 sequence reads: CASSLAGRSGNTIYF. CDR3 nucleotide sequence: TGTGCCAGCAGCTTAGCCGGGCGCTCTGGAAACACCATATATTTT. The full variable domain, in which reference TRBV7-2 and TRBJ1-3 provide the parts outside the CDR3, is GAGVSQSPSNKVTEKGKDVELRCDPISGHTALYWYRQSLGQGLEFLIYFQGNSAPDKSGLPSDRFSAERTGGSVSTLTIQRTQQEDSAVYLCASSLAGRSGNTIYFGEGSWLTVV.

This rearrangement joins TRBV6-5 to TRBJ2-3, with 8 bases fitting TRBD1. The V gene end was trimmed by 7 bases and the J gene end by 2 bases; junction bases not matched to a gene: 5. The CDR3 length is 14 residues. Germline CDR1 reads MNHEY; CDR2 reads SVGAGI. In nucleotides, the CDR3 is TGTGCCAGCAACCGACAGGGGACCACAGATACGCAGTATTTT. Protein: CASNRQGTTDTQYF.

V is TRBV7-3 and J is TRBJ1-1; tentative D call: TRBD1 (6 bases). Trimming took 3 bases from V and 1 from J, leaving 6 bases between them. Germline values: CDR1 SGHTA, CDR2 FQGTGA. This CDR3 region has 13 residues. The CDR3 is CASSLTGNTEAFF. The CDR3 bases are TGTGCCAGCAGCTTGACAGGGAACACTGAAGCTTTCTTT.

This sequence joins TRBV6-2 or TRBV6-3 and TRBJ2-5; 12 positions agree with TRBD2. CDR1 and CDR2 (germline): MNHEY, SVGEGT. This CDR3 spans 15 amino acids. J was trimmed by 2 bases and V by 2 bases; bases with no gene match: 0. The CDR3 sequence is CASSYLAGGQETQYF. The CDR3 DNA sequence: TGTGCCAGCAGTTACCTAGCGGGGGGGCAAGAGACCCAGTACTTC.

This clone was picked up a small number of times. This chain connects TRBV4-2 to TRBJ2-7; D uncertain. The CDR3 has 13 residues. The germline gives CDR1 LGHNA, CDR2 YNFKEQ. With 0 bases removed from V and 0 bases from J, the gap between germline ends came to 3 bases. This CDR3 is CASSQDGSYEQYF. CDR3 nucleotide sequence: TGTGCCAGCAGCCAAGATGGCTCCTACGAGCAGTACTTC.

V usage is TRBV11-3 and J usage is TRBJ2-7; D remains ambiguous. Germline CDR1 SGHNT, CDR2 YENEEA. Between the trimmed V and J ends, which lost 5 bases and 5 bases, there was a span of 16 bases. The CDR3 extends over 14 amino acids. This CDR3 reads CASSTGWQRNEQYF. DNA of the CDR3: TGTGCCAGCAGCACGGGTTGGCAGAGGAACGAGCAGTACTTC.

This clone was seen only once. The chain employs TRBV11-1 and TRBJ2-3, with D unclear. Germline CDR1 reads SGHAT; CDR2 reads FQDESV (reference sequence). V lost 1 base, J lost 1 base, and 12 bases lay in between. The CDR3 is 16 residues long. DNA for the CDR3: TGTGCCAGCAGCTTAGTTTCGCGAGGTGGCACAGATACGCAGTATTTT. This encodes CASSLVSRGGTDTQYF.

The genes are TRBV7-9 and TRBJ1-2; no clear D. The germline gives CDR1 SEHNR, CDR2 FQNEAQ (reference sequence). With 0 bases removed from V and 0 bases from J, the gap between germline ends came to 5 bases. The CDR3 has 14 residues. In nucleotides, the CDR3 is TGTGCCAGCAGCTTAGCGCTTACTAACTATGGCTACACCTTC. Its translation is CASSLALTNYGYTF.

CDR3 sequence: CASTPPRVTGATGEQYF. As DNA, the CDR3 is TGTGCCAGTACCCCCCCCCGGGTTACGGGGGCGACTGGTGAGCAGTACTTC. This sequence joins TRBV19 and TRBJ2-7; D possibly uses TRBD1 or TRBD2 (6 bases each). From germline, CDR1 is LNHDA and CDR2 SQIVND (reference sequence). V was trimmed by 7 bases and J by 7 bases, leaving 29 bases between them. The length of the CDR3 is 17 residues. Filled out from reference TRBV19 and TRBJ2-7, the complete variable domain reads DGGITQSPKYLFRKEGQNVTLSCEQNLNHDAMYWYRQDPGQGLRLIYYSQIVNDFQKGDIAEGYSVSREKKESFPLTVTSAQKNPTAFYLCASTPPRVTGATGEQYFGPGTRLTVT.

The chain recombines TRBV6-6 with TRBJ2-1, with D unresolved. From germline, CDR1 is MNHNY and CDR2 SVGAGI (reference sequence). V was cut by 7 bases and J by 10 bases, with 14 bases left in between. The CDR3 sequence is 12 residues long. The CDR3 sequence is CASKDVLGEQFF. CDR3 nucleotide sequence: TGTGCCAGCAAGGACGTCTTGGGAGAGCAGTTCTTC.

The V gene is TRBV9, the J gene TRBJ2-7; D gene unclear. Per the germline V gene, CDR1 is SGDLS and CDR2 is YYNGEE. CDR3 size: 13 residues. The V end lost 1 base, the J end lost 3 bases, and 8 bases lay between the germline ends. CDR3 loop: CASSVNGNYEQYF. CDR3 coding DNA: TGTGCCAGCAGCGTAAATGGTAACTACGAGCAGTACTTC.

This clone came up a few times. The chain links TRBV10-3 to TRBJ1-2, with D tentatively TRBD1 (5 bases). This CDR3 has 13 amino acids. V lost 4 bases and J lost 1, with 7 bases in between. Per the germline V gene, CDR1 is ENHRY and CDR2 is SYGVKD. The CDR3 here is CAISATDNYGYTF. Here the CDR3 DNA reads TGTGCCATCAGTGCGACAGATAACTATGGCTACACCTTC.

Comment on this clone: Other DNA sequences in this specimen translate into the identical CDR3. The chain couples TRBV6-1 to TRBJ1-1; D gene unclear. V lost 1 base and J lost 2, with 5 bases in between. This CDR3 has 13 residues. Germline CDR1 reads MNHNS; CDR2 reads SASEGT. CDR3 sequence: CASSEGLNTEAFF. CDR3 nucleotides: TGTGCCAGCAGTGAAGGGTTAAACACTGAAGCTTTCTTT.

The CDR3 DNA sequence: TGTGCCAGCAGTTCCTTCGGGACAGGGGGCGGAAATGAGCAGTTCTTC. Residues: CASSSFGTGGGNEQFF. The chain employs TRBV6-5 and TRBJ2-1; 12 bases line up with TRBD1. CDR3 size: 16 residues. The J segment lost 7 bases and the V segment lost 4 bases, leaving 8 bases of the junction unmatched. The germline CDR1 and CDR2 sequences are MNHEY and SVGAGI.

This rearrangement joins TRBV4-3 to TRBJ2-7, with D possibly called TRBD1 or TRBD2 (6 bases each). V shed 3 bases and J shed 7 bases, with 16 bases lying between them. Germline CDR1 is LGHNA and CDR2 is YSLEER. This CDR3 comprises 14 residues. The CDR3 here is CASSQVGRRGEQYF. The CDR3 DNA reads TGCGCCAGCAGCCAGGTTGGGAGGAGGGGGGAGCAGTACTTC.

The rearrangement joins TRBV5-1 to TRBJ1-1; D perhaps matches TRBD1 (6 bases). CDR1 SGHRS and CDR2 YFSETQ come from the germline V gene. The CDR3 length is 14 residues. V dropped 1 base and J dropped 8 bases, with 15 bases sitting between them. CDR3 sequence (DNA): TGCGCCAGCAGCTTGATTTATAACAGGGCCGAAGCTTTCTTT. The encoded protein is CASSLIYNRAEAFF.

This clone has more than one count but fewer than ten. The CDR3 is CASTQWGLGNTEAFF. The DNA of the CDR3 is TGTGCCAGCACCCAGTGGGGTTTGGGGAACACTGAAGCTTTCTTT. The chain has TRBV27 and TRBJ1-1; no firm D call. The CDR3 extends over 15 amino acids. The germline V gene has CDR1 MNHEY and CDR2 SMNVEV (reference sequence). Trimming took 7 bases from V and 1 from J, leaving 16 bases between them.

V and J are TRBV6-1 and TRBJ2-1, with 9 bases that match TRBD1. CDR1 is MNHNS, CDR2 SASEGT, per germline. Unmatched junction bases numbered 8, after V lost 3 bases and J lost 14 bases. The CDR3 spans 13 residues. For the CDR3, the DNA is TGTGCCAGCAGTGACGGGGGACAGGGAATAGAGTTCTTC. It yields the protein CASSDGGQGIEFF.

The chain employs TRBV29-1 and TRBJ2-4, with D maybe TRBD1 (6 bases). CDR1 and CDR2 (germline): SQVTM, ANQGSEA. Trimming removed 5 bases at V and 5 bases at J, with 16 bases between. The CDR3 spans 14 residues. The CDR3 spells CSVSAGADQNIQYF. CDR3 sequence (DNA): TGCAGCGTTTCGGCAGGGGCGGACCAAAACATTCAGTACTTC.

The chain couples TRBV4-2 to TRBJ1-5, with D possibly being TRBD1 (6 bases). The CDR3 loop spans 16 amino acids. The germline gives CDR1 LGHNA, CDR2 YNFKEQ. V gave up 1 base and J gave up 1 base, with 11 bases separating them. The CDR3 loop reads CASSQVQGHSNQPQHF. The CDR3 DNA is TGTGCCAGCAGCCAAGTTCAGGGACACAGCAATCAGCCCCAGCATTTT.

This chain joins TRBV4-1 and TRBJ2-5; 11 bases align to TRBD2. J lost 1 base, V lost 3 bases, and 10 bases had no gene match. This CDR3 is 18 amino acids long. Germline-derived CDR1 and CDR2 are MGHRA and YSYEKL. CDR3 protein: CASSHPIPTSGVQETQYF. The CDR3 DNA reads TGCGCCAGCAGCCATCCCATACCGACTAGCGGGGTCCAAGAGACCCAGTACTTC.

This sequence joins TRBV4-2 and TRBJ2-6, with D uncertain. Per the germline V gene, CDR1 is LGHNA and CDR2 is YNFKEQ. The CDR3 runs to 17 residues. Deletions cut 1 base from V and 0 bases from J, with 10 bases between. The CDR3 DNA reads TGTGCCAGCAGCCAAGTAGTATTCGGCTCTGGGGCCAACGTCCTGACTTTC. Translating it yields CASSQVVFGSGANVLTF.

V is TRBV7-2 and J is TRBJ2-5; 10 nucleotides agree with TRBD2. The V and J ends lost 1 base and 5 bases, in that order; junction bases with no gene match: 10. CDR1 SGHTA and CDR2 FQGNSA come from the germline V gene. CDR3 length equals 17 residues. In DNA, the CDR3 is TGTGCCAGCAGCTTAGTCGGGAAAGCGGGGGGGAGGGAGACCCAGTACTTC. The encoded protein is CASSLVGKAGGRETQYF.

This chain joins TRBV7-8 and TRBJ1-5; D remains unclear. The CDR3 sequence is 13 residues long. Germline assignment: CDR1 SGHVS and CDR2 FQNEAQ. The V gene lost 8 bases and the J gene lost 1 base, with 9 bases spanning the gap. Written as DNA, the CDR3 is TGTGCCAGCTCCCCTCCCAGCAATCAGCCCCAGCATTTT. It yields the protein CASSPPSNQPQHF.

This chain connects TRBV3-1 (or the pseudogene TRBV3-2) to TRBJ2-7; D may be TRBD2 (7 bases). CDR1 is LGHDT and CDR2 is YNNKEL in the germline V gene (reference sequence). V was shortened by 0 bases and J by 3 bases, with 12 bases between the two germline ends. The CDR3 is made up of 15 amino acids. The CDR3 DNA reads TGTGCCAGCAGCCAAGAGGCAGGGGAGGGCTACGAGCAGTACTTC. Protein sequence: CASSQEAGEGYEQYF.

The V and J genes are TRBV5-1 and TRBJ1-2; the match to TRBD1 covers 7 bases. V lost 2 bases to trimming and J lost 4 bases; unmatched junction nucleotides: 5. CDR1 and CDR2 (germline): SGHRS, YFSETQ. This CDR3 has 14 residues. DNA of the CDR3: TGCGCCAGCAGCTTCGGGGGACAGCTCTATGGCTACACCTTC. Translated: CASSFGGQLYGYTF.

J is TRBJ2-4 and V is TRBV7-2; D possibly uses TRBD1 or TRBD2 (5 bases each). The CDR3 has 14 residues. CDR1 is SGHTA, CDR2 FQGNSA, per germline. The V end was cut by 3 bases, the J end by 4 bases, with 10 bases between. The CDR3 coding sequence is TGTGCCAGCAGCTTCCGGGACGGGAAAAACATTCAGTACTTC. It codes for CASSFRDGKNIQYF.